This TCR beta chain was sequenced in a study of cytomegalovirus exposure and HLA in healthy donors. The PCR used 60 Vbeta and 13 Jbeta primers. Profiled with immunoSEQ multiplex PCR; TCRdb holds only in-frame clones, not every one. The table includes about 65,000 clones, roughly two thirds detected once. This clone was counted between two and nine times. Germline V gene lookup returns CDR1 MGHRA and CDR2 YSYEKL. V shed 4 bases and J 1 base; nucleotides not matched to a gene: 1. CDR3 length: 14 residues. V gene TRBV4-1 combines with J gene TRBJ1-1, with 9 bases matching TRBD1. The TCR sequence derives from a man between 25 and 39 years old in good health and CMV-seronegative. Sequencing was carried out using PBMCs. The CDR3 loop reads CASSPGQGNTEAFF. The DNA for the CDR3 is TGCGCCAGCAGCCCGGGACAGGGGAACACTGAAGCTTTCTTT.